The 14 T cell receptor beta chains below all came from one sample that was sequenced in a study of regulatory T cells in long-lasting Graves disease. Regarding time point: newly diagnosed GD, antithyroid drugs for less than 3 months. The TCR library used RNA extracted from PBMCs. Construction of the TCR beta libraries employed iRepertoire HTBI primers in conjunction with Arm-PCR of CDR3 regions. TCRdb reanalysed the multiplex PCR reads using MiXCR and keeps one entry per CDR3 protein. The sample records a few hundred thousand distinct CDR3 sequences, 15% to 20% being singletons. These data also formed part of another study, on T cells in Graves' hyperthyroidism and ophthalmopathy.

Sequenced here: peripheral blood mononuclear cells (PBMCs), sampled at new diagnosis, from a patient treated with antithyroid drugs. The receptors shown here come from a woman aged 18-29 years with Graves disease.

This clonotype has a count of ten or more. This chain links TRBV28 with TRBJ2-3; unclear D gene. The CDR3 runs 13 residues. Per the germline V gene, CDR1 is MDHEN and CDR2 is SYDVKM. The ends were cut back, 6 bases at V and 8 bases at J, with 15 bases in the middle. The CDR3 reads CASSAGVFVTQYF. In DNA form, the CDR3 reads TGTGCCAGCAGCGCCGGAGTCTTCGTTACGCAGTATTTT.

This clonotype was counted at least ten times. The gene calls are TRBV5-4 and TRBJ2-7; 7 nucleotides line up with TRBD2. Germline assignment: CDR1 SGHNT and CDR2 YYREEE (reference sequence). V shed 4 bases and J 5 bases; nucleotides not matched to a gene: 12. The length of the CDR3 is 15 residues. The CDR3 DNA sequence: TGTGCCAGCAGCCCGGGAGGCCTAAGAGTTAACGAGCAGTACTTC. Encoded protein: CASSPGGLRVNEQYF.

The chain has TRBV30 and TRBJ2-3, with 8 positions matching TRBD2. Trimming removed 0 bases from V and 3 bases from J; junction bases left unmatched: 5. The CDR3 is 15 amino acids. Germline V gene sequence: CDR1 GTSNPN, CDR2 SVGIG (reference sequence). The CDR3 bases are TGTGCCTGGAGTGTAAGCGGGGGAACTACAGATACGCAGTATTTT. Protein sequence: CAWSVSGGTTDTQYF.

This clonotype was counted a few times. This chain links TRBV11-2 with TRBJ1-3; D perhaps matches TRBD1 (5 bases). Trimming cost V 5 bases and J 0 bases, with 14 bases left between them. Germline V CDR1 and CDR2: SGHAT, FQNNGV. This CDR3 spans 16 amino acids. The CDR3: CASSHKRGRSGNTIYF. CDR3 in DNA: TGTGCCAGCAGCCATAAACGGGGACGCTCTGGAAACACCATATATTTT. Full variable domain (outside the CDR3, taken from reference TRBV11-2 and TRBJ1-3): EAGVAQSPRYKIIEKRQSVAFWCNPISGHATLYWYQQILGQGPKLLIQFQNNGVVDDSQLPKDRFSAERLKGVDSTLKIQPAKLEDSAVYLCASSHKRGRSGNTIYFGEGSWLTVV.

This clonotype has a handful of counts. The chain couples TRBV6-2 or TRBV6-3 to TRBJ2-3; a weak D match, TRBD1 (5 bases). CDR3 length equals 15 residues. The germline CDR1 and CDR2 sequences are MNHEY and SVGEGT. V was pared by 2 bases and J by 8 bases, with 17 bases between. CDR3 in DNA: TGTGCCAGCAGTTACGTGGGGCACCCAACGGGTACGCAGTATTTT. Amino acid sequence: CASSYVGHPTGTQYF.

V and J are TRBV10-3 and TRBJ2-2; 10 nucleotides agree with TRBD2. CDR1 and CDR2 (germline): ENHRY, SYGVKD. This CDR3 has 15 amino acids. After removal of 10 bases from V and 1 base from J, the junction contained 6 bases not matched to a gene. CDR3: CATGLAGGNTGELFF. In DNA, the CDR3 is TGTGCCACCGGATTAGCGGGAGGGAACACCGGGGAGCTGTTTTTT.

This clonotype was recorded many times. The rearrangement uses TRBV30 and TRBJ1-2; 7 positions match TRBD1. With 0 bases clipped from V and 6 bases from J, the junction kept 7 bases outside the gene matches. The CDR3 runs 14 residues. CDR1 is GTSNPN and CDR2 is SVGIG in the germline V gene (reference sequence). CDR3 in DNA: TGTGCCTGGAGTGTATTGGGACAGACGGATGGCTACACCTTC. It encodes CAWSVLGQTDGYTF.

This clonotype was picked up a small number of times. The chain has TRBV7-9 and TRBJ1-1; D unclear. CDR1 is SEHNR, CDR2 FQNEAQ, per germline (reference sequence). The V end lost 2 bases, the J end lost 4 bases, and 8 bases lay between the germline ends. This CDR3 is built from 13 residues. CDR3 sequence (DNA): TGTGCCAGCAGCTTATCAGCAGGCACTGAAGCTTTCTTT. Its protein product is CASSLSAGTEAFF.

There are a few counts of this clonotype. This chain joins TRBV5-6 and TRBJ1-2; 9 bases fit TRBD1. With 5 bases clipped from V and 4 bases from J, the junction kept 9 bases outside the gene matches. In germline, CDR1 is SGHDT, CDR2 YYEEEE. This CDR3 has 15 amino acids. The chain's CDR3 is CASRIDRGMGYGYTF. The CDR3 DNA reads TGTGCCAGCAGAATCGACAGGGGGATGGGCTATGGCTACACCTTC.

This clonotype occurred a few times. This chain joins TRBV12-3 or TRBV12-4 and TRBJ2-7; D may match TRBD1 or TRBD2 (5 bases each). Trimming took 2 bases from V and 3 from J, leaving 14 bases between them. The CDR3 sequence is 15 residues long. CDR3 nucleotides: TGTGCCAGCAGTTTACGGGGCGGCACCTACTACGAGCAGTACTTC. Translated, it gives CASSLRGGTYYEQYF.

This clonotype was seen at least ten times. One junction end does not reproduce the germline sequence, and a read error may be involved. This chain joins TRBV7-7 and TRBJ2-1; 8 nucleotides line up with TRBD1. Germline loops: CDR1 SSHAT, CDR2 FNYEAQ (reference sequence). CDR3 size: 15 residues. This CDR3 is CASSRDRGSDNEQFF. CDR3 coding DNA: TGTGCTAGCAGCCGTGACAGGGGTAGCGACAATGAGCAGTTCTTC.

The genes are TRBV15 and TRBJ2-1, with unresolved D. Germline V gene lookup returns CDR1 LNHNV and CDR2 YYDKDF (reference sequence). This CDR3 is 17 amino acids long. V lost 0 bases and J 6 bases, leaving 18 bases between the germline ends. CDR3 DNA sequence: TGTGCCACCAGCAGAGATCCGCCACTGGGCGGAATCAATGAGCAGTTCTTC. Translated: CATSRDPPLGGINEQFF.

This clonotype was recorded many times. The genes are TRBV28 and TRBJ1-6, with D maybe TRBD1 (5 bases). The CDR3 is made up of 17 amino acids. Germline V gene lookup returns CDR1 MDHEN and CDR2 SYDVKM. Deletions cut 3 bases from V and 0 bases from J, with 12 bases between. This CDR3 is CASSFDSHSSYNSPLHF. CDR3 DNA: TGTGCCAGCAGTTTTGACAGCCATAGCTCCTATAATTCACCCCTCCACTTT. Variable domain in full (rest from reference TRBV28 and TRBJ1-6): DVKVTQSSRYLVKRTGEKVFLECVQDMDHENMFWYRQDPGLGLRLIYFSYDVKMKEKGDIPEGYSVSREKKERFSLILESASTNQTSMYLCASSFDSHSSYNSPLHFGNGTRLTVT.

Details on this clonotype: A much larger clone lies one base from this, so it may be a read error. The CDR3 ends on some other residue instead of the conserved phenylalanine or tryptophan, so this is likely a read error. V usage is TRBV6-1 and J usage is TRBJ2-7; the D gene could be TRBD1 or TRBD2 (5 bases each). V lost 2 bases and J 2 bases, leaving 13 bases between the germline ends. The CDR3 runs to 15 residues. CDR1 and CDR2 (germline): MNHNS, SASEGT. The CDR3 loop reads CASSELSDRAYEQYS. The CDR3 nucleotides are TGTGCCAGCAGTGAACTTAGCGACAGAGCCTACGAGCAGTACTCC.